This T cell receptor (beta chain) was captured by sequencing in a study of monozygotic twins with cystic fibrosis. Study conclusions and caveats: Median Simpson clonality of 0.0095 suggested naive T cells predominated. Age, concordance and disease severity did not associate with shared CDR3 numbers.

As for this clone: The antigen remains undetermined.

Deletions cut 2 bases from V and 0 bases from J, with 2 bases between. This CDR3 contains 12 residues. Looked up from germline, CDR1 is PRHDT and CDR2 is FYEKMQ (reference sequence). Produced via immunoSEQ multiplex PCR; TCRdb's table is partial and in-frame only. The data hold about 32,000 clones, with 92% observed a single time. Source material: blood. This chain links TRBV13 with TRBJ2-7; D is ambiguous. The clonotype was recovered from a girl under 10 years old with cystic fibrosis. The CDR3 DNA reads as TGTGCCAGCAGCTTATCCTCCTACGAGCAGTACTTC. It is translated as CASSLSSYEQYF.